The 14 T cell receptor beta chains given below trace back to one sample, sequenced in a study of cytomegalovirus exposure and HLA in healthy donors (TCRdb year 2017). The method was the immunoSEQ multiplex PCR assay. Sourced from immuneACCESS, this table was stored by TCRdb with only in-frame sequences that have V and J called. A share of the clones is absent; for the studies checked, an unresolved V gene accounts for under half, and the remainder has no known explanation. The sample table lists 300,000 to 400,000 clones, about nine tenths of them with a count of one. The ten biggest clones cover approximately 0.86% of the sample. The sequencing input was PBMCs. The receptors here all came from a woman under 30 in good health and CMV-seronegative.

The V gene is TRBV30, the J gene TRBJ2-7; D is possibly TRBD2 (6 bases). V dropped 5 bases and J dropped 1 base, with 18 bases sitting between them. The CDR3 has 15 residues. Per germline, CDR1 GTSNPN and CDR2 SVGIG (reference sequence). CDR3 residues: CAWLNVFGGSYEQYF. DNA of the CDR3: TGTGCCTGGTTAAATGTATTTGGAGGGTCCTACGAGCAGTACTTC.

This clone was recorded a few times. The chain has TRBV5-1 and TRBJ1-6; TRBD1 matches 7 bases. The V gene end was trimmed by 4 bases and the J gene end by 7 bases; junction bases not matched to a gene: 8. Germline V gene lookup returns CDR1 SGHRS and CDR2 YFSETQ. CDR3 length: 15 amino acids. The CDR3 bases are TGCGCCAGCAGCACCGAGACAGGGAACAATTCACCCCTCCACTTT. Amino acids: CASSTETGNNSPLHF.

The chain carries TRBV5-1 and TRBJ1-5; 10 nucleotides align to TRBD1. Germline trimming cut 9 bases from V and 4 bases from J; bases unmatched to any gene: 4. Germline lookup yields CDR1 SGHRS and CDR2 YFSETQ. The CDR3 totals 13 residues. Written as DNA, the CDR3 is TGCGCCAAAGGGACAGGGGTAAATCAGCCCCAGCATTTT. Amino acids: CAKGTGVNQPQHF. Supplemented by reference TRBV5-1 and TRBJ1-5, the full variable domain reads KAGVTQTPRYLIKTRGQQVTLSCSPISGHRSVSWYQQTPGQGLQFLFEYFSETQRNKGNFPGRFSGRQFSNSRSEMNVSTLELGDSALYLCAKGTGVNQPQHFGDGTRLSIL.

The chain combines TRBV11-3 with TRBJ1-1; D is ambiguous. The germline V gene encodes CDR1 SGHNT and CDR2 YENEEA. CDR3 length equals 13 residues. The V gene lost 0 bases and the J gene lost 5 bases, with 7 bases spanning the gap. The CDR3 reads CASSLDQATEAFF. The CDR3 DNA reads as TGTGCCAGCAGCTTAGACCAGGCGACTGAAGCTTTCTTT.

This clone was observed a handful of times. Additional DNA sequences in this sample encode the identical CDR3. The V gene is TRBV5-1, the J gene TRBJ2-7; 9 nucleotides line up with TRBD2. Germline V CDR1 and CDR2: SGHRS, YFSETQ. After removal of 0 bases from V and 5 bases from J, the junction contained 0 bases not matched to a gene. The CDR3 contains 13 residues. CDR3 in amino acids: CASSLGGRDEQYF. The CDR3 region has the DNA TGCGCCAGCAGCTTGGGCGGGAGGGACGAGCAGTACTTC.

This clone was counted a single time. Other DNA sequences from this sample encode an identical CDR3 as well. The chain is built from TRBV27 and TRBJ1-1; D ambiguous. Deletions cut 2 bases from V and 0 bases from J, with 4 bases between. The CDR3 consists of 13 residues. Germline CDR1 MNHEY, CDR2 SMNVEV (reference sequence). CDR3 nucleotides: TGTGCCAGCAGTTTACAGGTGAACACTGAAGCTTTCTTT. Encoded protein: CASSLQVNTEAFF.

This chain links TRBV6-5 with TRBJ1-6; maybe TRBD1 (6 bases). The V end was cut by 6 bases, the J end by 7 bases, with 13 bases between. This CDR3 is built from 14 residues. The germline V gene has CDR1 MNHEY and CDR2 SVGAGI. The CDR3 nucleotides are TGTGCCAGCAGCTCATCGAGGGGGAATTCACCCCTCCACTTT. This encodes CASSSSRGNSPLHF.

V usage is TRBV4-1 and J usage is TRBJ2-7, with 9 bases aligning to TRBD2. CDR3 length equals 16 residues. In germline, CDR1 is MGHRA, CDR2 YSYEKL. The V and J ends lost 3 bases and 0 bases, in that order; junction bases with no gene match: 6. CDR3 sequence: CASSQGSGGRSYEQYF. CDR3 coding DNA: TGCGCCAGCAGCCAGGGTAGCGGGGGACGCTCCTACGAGCAGTACTTC.

The V gene is TRBV7-9, the J gene TRBJ1-2, with D tentatively TRBD1 (6 bases). This CDR3 spans 15 amino acids. The germline V gene encodes CDR1 SEHNR and CDR2 FQNEAQ (reference sequence). Trimming took 3 bases from V and 3 from J, leaving 14 bases between them. The DNA of the CDR3 is TGTGCCAGCAGCTTGAACCGGGACATAGACTATGGCTACACCTTC. This translates into CASSLNRDIDYGYTF.

This chain joins TRBV28 and TRBJ2-1, with a tentative D call TRBD1 (6 bases). CDR3 length: 19 amino acids. Germline V gene lookup returns CDR1 MDHEN and CDR2 SYDVKM. Trimming cost V 5 bases and J 6 bases, with 29 bases left between them. In nucleotides, the CDR3 is TGTGCCAGCAGTCCGACAGGATCCTCCCTGTCATCACTCTTCAATGAGCAGTTCTTC. This gives the protein CASSPTGSSLSSLFNEQFF.

This clone was found once. V usage is TRBV28 and J usage is TRBJ1-4, with 10 bases identical to TRBD1. V lost 3 bases to trimming and J lost 8 bases; unmatched junction nucleotides: 6. Germline V CDR1 and CDR2: MDHEN, SYDVKM. This CDR3 comprises 15 residues. This chain's CDR3 is CASSFLDRGTEKLFF. The DNA of the CDR3 is TGTGCCAGCAGTTTTTTGGACAGGGGGACGGAAAAACTGTTTTTT.

The chain combines TRBV9 with TRBJ2-7; TRBD1 aligns across 7 bases. Per germline, CDR1 SGDLS and CDR2 YYNGEE. The J segment lost 3 bases and the V segment lost 1 base, leaving 4 bases of the junction unmatched. This CDR3 spans 14 amino acids. CDR3 coding DNA: TGTGCCAGCAGCGTAAGACAGGGACACTACGAGCAGTACTTC. This translates into CASSVRQGHYEQYF.

The table lists this clone with a count of one. The gene calls are TRBV2 and TRBJ2-3; maybe TRBD2 (6 bases). The germline V gene has CDR1 SNHLY and CDR2 FYNNEI. The CDR3 runs 14 residues. Deletions cut 8 bases from V and 0 bases from J, with 12 bases between. The CDR3 loop reads CASWRDFSTDTQYF. The DNA of the CDR3 is TGTGCCAGCTGGCGGGACTTTAGCACAGATACGCAGTATTTT.

The gene calls are TRBV27 and TRBJ2-1, with 8 bases identical to TRBD2. Germline trimming cut 9 bases from V and 7 bases from J; bases unmatched to any gene: 11. CDR1 is MNHEY and CDR2 is SMNVEV in the germline V gene (reference sequence). The CDR3 covers 14 residues. The CDR3 nucleotides read TGTGCCAGGGGAACGGGACTAGAGGTTAATGAGCAGTTCTTC. Translated: CARGTGLEVNEQFF.